Presented here are 23 T cell receptor beta chains from one specimen sequenced in a study of blood T cell repertoires in COVID-19. TCRdb's table, derived via immunoSEQ multiplex PCR, lists solely in-frame clones and lacks some. The sample has fewer than 40,000 clones, roughly nine tenths seen once. The sample comprised peripheral blood. These receptors were collected from a woman older than 75 with active or convalescent COVID-19.

The chain recombines TRBV19 with TRBJ2-7, with D perhaps matching TRBD1 (5 bases). There are 13 residues in the CDR3. From germline, CDR1 is LNHDA and CDR2 SQIVND (reference sequence). V lost 3 bases to trimming and J lost 6 bases, with 12 bases between them. CDR3 sequence (DNA): TGTGCCAGTAGTATGGGGCTTAGGATCGAGCAGTACTTC. Translated: CASSMGLRIEQYF.

V is TRBV27 and J is TRBJ2-7; 7 positions agree with TRBD1. The CDR3 contains 13 residues. Germline V gene data show CDR1 as MNHEY and CDR2 as SMNVEV (reference sequence). Trimming took 6 bases from V and 5 from J; bases not matched to a gene: 7. CDR3 sequence (DNA): TGTGCCAGCAGAAGGACAGGTTTCGACGAGCAGTACTTC. Translated, it gives CASRRTGFDEQYF.

CDR3 bases: TGTGCCAGCAGGGGGACAGGGTCCACCGGGGAGCTGTTTTTT. It encodes CASRGTGSTGELFF. This chain connects TRBV6-5 to TRBJ2-2; 9 positions match TRBD1. The ends lost 6 bases at V and 4 bases at J; junction bases unmatched: 3. This CDR3 region has 14 residues. Germline loops: CDR1 MNHEY, CDR2 SVGAGI.

The V and J genes are TRBV9 and TRBJ1-3, with a possible D match to TRBD1 (5 bases). V was pared by 6 bases and J by 14 bases, with 18 bases between. The germline V gene encodes CDR1 SGDLS and CDR2 YYNGEE. The CDR3 is 12 residues long. CDR3 region: CASTRSSGGLYF. CDR3 bases: TGTGCCAGCACCAGAAGTAGTGGGGGGTTATATTTT.

This chain uses TRBV7-2 with TRBJ2-7, with D unclear. The CDR3 is 13 residues long. CDR1 is SGHTA, CDR2 FQGNSA, per germline. The V gene lost 4 bases and the J gene lost 2 bases, with 9 bases spanning the gap. In nucleotides, the CDR3 is TGTGCCAGCAGCTCCACTCCCCCCTACGAGCAGTACTTC. Amino acids: CASSSTPPYEQYF.

J is TRBJ2-7 and V is TRBV6-5, with D possibly being TRBD2 (5 bases). The germline V gene encodes CDR1 MNHEY and CDR2 SVGAGI. The CDR3 consists of 13 residues. V was shortened by 5 bases and J by 4 bases, with 12 bases between the two germline ends. CDR3: CASSPGFAYEQYF. CDR3 coding DNA: TGTGCCAGCAGTCCGGGATTTGCGTACGAGCAGTACTTC.

V gene TRBV29-1 combines with J gene TRBJ2-5; 9 bases match TRBD1. J lost 11 bases, V lost 5 bases, and 12 bases had no gene match. In germline, CDR1 is SQVTM, CDR2 ANQGSEA. The CDR3 runs to 13 residues. CDR3 sequence reads: CSVQRGGQGDQYF. CDR3 nucleotides: TGCAGCGTTCAACGTGGGGGACAGGGCGATCAGTACTTC. Drawing the rest from reference TRBV29-1 and TRBJ2-5, the complete variable domain is SAVISQKPSRDICQRGTSLTIQCQVDSQVTMMFWYRQQPGQSLTLIATANQGSEATYESGFVIDKFPISRPNLTFSTLTVSNMSPEDSSIYLCSVQRGGQGDQYFGPGTRLLVL.

The V and J genes are TRBV9 and TRBJ2-3, with D unresolved. Per germline, CDR1 SGDLS and CDR2 YYNGEE. V lost 4 bases, J lost 2 bases, and 11 bases lay in between. The CDR3 totals 14 residues. The CDR3 loop is CASSPHSTTDTQYF. In DNA form, the CDR3 reads TGTGCCAGCAGCCCGCACTCAACCACAGATACGCAGTATTTT. The full variable domain, with the rest looked up from reference TRBV9 and TRBJ2-3, is DSGVTQTPKHLITATGQRVTLRCSPRSGDLSVYWYQQSLDQGLQFLIQYYNGEERAKGNILERFSAQQFPDLHSELNLSSLELGDSALYFCASSPHSTTDTQYFGPGTRLTVL.

V is TRBV28 and J is TRBJ1-2, with D perhaps TRBD1 (5 bases). Germline-derived CDR1 and CDR2 are MDHEN and SYDVKM. The germline V and J ends were trimmed by 5 bases and 4 bases, with 17 bases remaining between them. The CDR3 extends over 15 amino acids. CDR3 loop: CASSTPGMPIYGYTF. The CDR3 nucleotides are TGTGCCAGCAGTACCCCAGGGATGCCCATCTATGGCTACACCTTC.

This clone showed up just once. The chain links TRBV6-2 or TRBV6-3 to TRBJ1-1; 8 bases map to TRBD1. With 6 bases clipped from V and 5 bases from J, the junction kept 8 bases outside the gene matches. The length of the CDR3 is 14 residues. Germline V lookup: CDR1 MNHEY, CDR2 SVGEGT. CDR3: CASSDPGGRTEAFF. The CDR3 bases are TGTGCCAGCAGCGATCCAGGGGGCCGGACTGAAGCTTTCTTT.

J is TRBJ2-3 and V is TRBV5-1; 9 positions match TRBD1. The CDR3 contains 17 residues. CDR1 and CDR2 from the germline V gene are SGHRS and YFSETQ. Germline trimming cut 0 bases from V and 1 base from J; bases unmatched to any gene: 6. CDR3 in DNA: TGCGCCAGCAGCTTGGCCCCGGGACAGGGCGGCACAGATACGCAGTATTTT. This gives the protein CASSLAPGQGGTDTQYF.

The V call is TRBV6-6, the J call TRBJ1-6, with 9 bases matching TRBD1. The junction had 4 bases not matched to a gene; V was cut back by 2 bases and J by 8 bases. This CDR3 is built from 15 residues. CDR1 is MNHNY, CDR2 SVGAGI, per germline (reference sequence). As DNA, the CDR3 is TGTGCCAGCAGTTACCTAGACAGGGGGGATTCACCCCTCCACTTT. This sequence encodes CASSYLDRGDSPLHF.

The rearrangement joins TRBV10-1 to TRBJ2-1, with 7 bases matching TRBD1. Germline V gene data show CDR1 as WNHNN and CDR2 as SYGVQD (reference sequence). V dropped 6 bases and J dropped 9; count of bases not matched to a gene: 2. The CDR3 is 11 residues long. CDR3 DNA: TGCGCCAGCAGCGACAGGGCTGAGCAGTTCTTC. The encoded protein is CASSDRAEQFF.

The rearrangement links TRBV5-4 to TRBJ1-2; TRBD1 matches at 7 bases. Germline CDR1 is SGHNT and CDR2 is YYREEE (reference sequence). V lost 6 bases and J lost 0; bases outside the gene matches: 5. The CDR3 contains 14 residues. In DNA form, the CDR3 reads TGTGCCAGCACCGAGGGACAGTCTAACTATGGCTACACCTTC. Its translation is CASTEGQSNYGYTF.

This sequence joins TRBV11-2 and TRBJ1-3, with D uncertain. Germline assignment: CDR1 SGHAT and CDR2 FQNNGV. The V end lost 3 bases, the J end lost 0 bases, and 9 bases lay between the germline ends. The CDR3 covers 15 residues. In DNA, the CDR3 is TGTGCCAGCAGCTTTAGCCCCGACTCTGGAAACACCATATATTTT. It encodes CASSFSPDSGNTIYF.

The V and J genes are TRBV6-1 and TRBJ1-1, with a weak D call TRBD1 (5 bases). V lost 1 base, J lost 12 bases, and 18 bases lay in between. The CDR3 is 14 residues long. The V gene's germline CDR1 is MNHNS and CDR2 SASEGT. The CDR3 bases are TGTGCCAGCAGTGAAGGTGACCGGGACTCAGAAACTTTCTTT. Translation: CASSEGDRDSETFF.

The chain employs TRBV19 and TRBJ1-5, with D tentatively TRBD1 (5 bases). V lost 3 bases and J lost 1, with 10 bases in between. The CDR3 is 15 amino acids. Germline-derived CDR1 and CDR2 are LNHDA and SQIVND (reference sequence). CDR3 protein: CASSIMTASNQPQHF. Written as DNA, the CDR3 is TGTGCCAGTAGTATCATGACAGCGAGCAATCAGCCCCAGCATTTT.

This clone was seen a single time. The V and J genes are TRBV2 and TRBJ1-2; 7 bases map to TRBD1. Germline CDR1 reads SNHLY; CDR2 reads FYNNEI. V lost 2 bases to trimming and J lost 4 bases; unmatched junction nucleotides: 7. CDR3 size: 15 residues. The CDR3 nucleotides read TGTGCCAGCAGTGAAAGGAACAGGGGCCTCTATGGCTACACCTTC. Protein product: CASSERNRGLYGYTF.

The gene calls are TRBV15 and TRBJ1-1; 7 bases align to TRBD1. This CDR3 has 17 amino acids. Germline V lookup: CDR1 LNHNV, CDR2 YYDKDF (reference sequence). V trimming: 0 bases; J trimming: 4 bases; junction bases outside the gene matches: 11. The CDR3 loop is CATSRDLSGAGGTEAFF. CDR3 sequence (DNA): TGTGCCACCAGCAGAGATCTGAGTGGAGCAGGGGGCACTGAAGCTTTCTTT.

V is TRBV6-5 and J is TRBJ1-2, with TRBD1 as a possible D gene (6 bases). Germline lookup yields CDR1 MNHEY and CDR2 SVGAGI. The CDR3 is 14 amino acids. Trimming left V 7 bases short and J 4 bases short, with 16 bases between. This CDR3 reads CASTKPGGLYGYTF. The CDR3 nucleotides are TGTGCCAGCACCAAACCGGGGGGGCTCTATGGCTACACCTTC.

V is TRBV19 and J is TRBJ2-5, with 7 nucleotides matching TRBD1. The CDR3 spans 12 residues. Germline CDR1 LNHDA, CDR2 SQIVND (reference sequence). V lost 6 bases and J lost 2; bases outside the gene matches: 0. The CDR3 nucleotides are TGTGCCAGTAGACAGGGGCAAGAGACCCAGTACTTC. It yields the protein CASRQGQETQYF.

The chain couples TRBV7-9 to TRBJ1-2, with D perhaps matching TRBD1 (5 bases). Between the trimmed V and J ends, which lost 1 base and 1 base, there was a span of 13 bases. CDR3 size: 16 residues. Germline V gives CDR1 SEHNR, CDR2 FQNEAQ (reference sequence). As DNA, the CDR3 is TGTGCCAGCAGCTTAGTCGCAGGGACTTATAACTATGGCTACACCTTC. Its translation is CASSLVAGTYNYGYTF.

The chain has TRBV3-1 (or the pseudogene TRBV3-2) and TRBJ2-3; TRBD2 aligns across 12 bases. V shed 4 bases and J 0 bases; nucleotides not matched to a gene: 5. CDR1 LGHDT and CDR2 YNNKEL come from the germline V gene (reference sequence). The CDR3 spans 17 residues. The CDR3 loop reads CASSPSSGGVSTDTQYF. As DNA, the CDR3 is TGTGCCAGCAGCCCCTCTAGCGGGGGGGTTAGCACAGATACGCAGTATTTT.